A single sample gave rise to the 18 T cell receptor beta chains below, sequenced in a study of vaccination and CD4 T cells after COVID-19. Their cognate antigens are unknown. The treatment was: roughly 11-day PBMC culture with coronavirus spike peptide pools or control peptides (ViraFEST assay). The study sequenced cultured CD4+ T cell DNA using the Oncomine TCR Beta short-read assay. From the PCR reads, TCRdb called clonotypes with MiXCR, one entry per CDR3 protein. The data hold more than 9,500 distinct CDR3 sequences, with over 50% observed a single time. The sample was CD4+ T cells from blood, cultured in vitro. The receptors were gathered from a human donor who had recovered from COVID-19.

This clonotype was seen only a few times. The rearrangement uses TRBV19 and TRBJ1-5, with 9 bases identical to TRBD1. With 6 bases clipped from V and 6 bases from J, the junction kept 9 bases outside the gene matches. Germline CDR1 and CDR2: LNHDA and SQIVND (reference sequence). The CDR3 totals 15 residues. CDR3 loop: CASSLTGQGGQPQHF. The DNA for the CDR3 is TGTGCCAGTAGCCTCACGGGACAGGGAGGTCAGCCCCAGCATTTT.

The J gene is TRBJ2-7, the V gene TRBV10-3, with 7 bases lining up with TRBD2. The CDR3 is made up of 10 amino acids. Unmatched junction bases numbered 3, after V lost 10 bases and J lost 6 bases. Germline V gives CDR1 ENHRY, CDR2 SYGVKD. The DNA of the CDR3 is TGTGCCAGCGGGGAGGGCGAGCAGTACTTC. The encoded protein is CASGEGEQYF.

This chain joins TRBV6-1 and TRBJ1-1, with 7 bases matching TRBD1. The CDR3 contains 15 residues. CDR1 is MNHNS, CDR2 SASEGT, per germline. V shed 7 bases, J shed 5 bases, and the junction held 13 bases outside the gene matches. The CDR3 DNA follows: TGTGCCAGCACCCGAGAGACAGGGCCCCTTACTGAAGCTTTCTTT. Amino acid sequence: CASTRETGPLTEAFF.

In this sample, this clonotype turned up a few times. The rearrangement uses TRBV27 and TRBJ2-2, with D unresolved. Deletions cut 3 bases from V and 1 base from J, with 15 bases between. The CDR3 is 17 amino acids. Germline V gene sequence: CDR1 MNHEY, CDR2 SMNVEV (reference sequence). For the CDR3, the DNA is TGTGCCAGCAGTTTCCTTAGTCCGAAGTTGAACACCGGGGAGCTGTTTTTT. It codes for CASSFLSPKLNTGELFF.

This sequence joins TRBV18 and TRBJ1-4; D remains ambiguous. Germline V gives CDR1 KGHSH, CDR2 LQKENI. The V gene lost 0 bases and the J gene lost 4 bases, with 9 bases spanning the gap. This CDR3 comprises 15 residues. The CDR3 spells CASSPPGVLNEKLFF. For the CDR3, the DNA is TGTGCCAGCTCACCACCTGGGGTCCTTAATGAAAAACTGTTTTTT. The full variable domain, its missing parts supplied by reference TRBV18 and TRBJ1-4, is NAGVMQNPRHLVRRRGQEARLRCSPMKGHSHVYWYRQLPEEGLKFMVYLQKENIIDESGMPKERFSAEFPKEGPSILRIQQVVRGDSAAYFCASSPPGVLNEKLFFGSGTQLSVL.

This clonotype was observed a few times. The chain employs TRBV6-1 and TRBJ1-5; TRBD1 matches 7 bases. Germline trimming cut 5 bases from V and 1 base from J; bases unmatched to any gene: 14. CDR3 size: 18 residues. The germline V gene encodes CDR1 MNHNS and CDR2 SASEGT. The CDR3 DNA is TGTGCCAGCAGTCTCATTCCCCCGGGACAGCTGAGCAATCAGCCCCAGCATTTT. Translation: CASSLIPPGQLSNQPQHF.

This clonotype was counted only a few times. This rearrangement joins TRBV20-1 to TRBJ1-2, with no clear D. Trimming removed 6 bases at V and 4 bases at J, with 12 bases between. This CDR3 has 12 amino acids. Germline CDR1 is DFQATT and CDR2 is SNEGSKA (reference sequence). The CDR3 protein is CSALTSTYGYTF. CDR3 nucleotide sequence: TGCAGTGCCCTGACTTCGACCTATGGCTACACCTTC.

This rearrangement joins TRBV24-1 to TRBJ2-1, with TRBD2 identical over 9 bases. The trim removed 7 bases at V and 7 bases at J, leaving 16 bases unmatched. Germline loops: CDR1 KGHDR, CDR2 SFDVKD. The CDR3 is 17 residues long. CDR3 sequence: CATSPPGGGRARNEQFF. The CDR3 DNA is TGTGCCACCAGCCCCCCGGGGGGCGGGAGGGCTCGGAATGAGCAGTTCTTC.

This clonotype was counted a few times. The chain uses TRBV24-1 and TRBJ2-5; 8 bases map to TRBD2. The CDR3 runs to 14 residues. V lost 4 bases, J lost 5 bases, and 5 bases stayed unmatched. Per the germline V gene, CDR1 is KGHDR and CDR2 is SFDVKD. CDR3 DNA: TGTGCCACCAGTGACCCGACGGGGGGGGAGACCCAGTACTTC. Its translation is CATSDPTGGETQYF.

This chain joins TRBV7-6 and TRBJ1-2; 8 bases align to TRBD1. The germline gives CDR1 SGHVS, CDR2 FNYEAQ. The CDR3 runs to 14 residues. V lost 1 base, J lost 4 bases, and 2 bases stayed unmatched. The CDR3 DNA reads TGTGCCAGCAGCTTAGATACAGGGGGCTATGGCTACACCTTC. Translated, it gives CASSLDTGGYGYTF.

The chain carries TRBV11-3 and TRBJ2-1, with D unresolved. This CDR3 is built from 13 residues. The V end lost 2 bases, the J end lost 4 bases, and 6 bases lay between the germline ends. Per the germline V gene, CDR1 is SGHNT and CDR2 is YENEEA. The chain's CDR3 is CASSLSRYNEQFF. The CDR3 bases are TGTGCCAGCAGCTTAAGCCGATACAATGAGCAGTTCTTC.

This clonotype was observed a few times. The V call is TRBV11-3, the J call TRBJ1-5; D is unresolved. V was trimmed by 1 base and J by 1 base, leaving 8 bases between them. Looked up from germline, CDR1 is SGHNT and CDR2 is YENEEA. There are 15 residues in the CDR3. CDR3 sequence: CASSLGYISNQPQHF. The DNA of the CDR3 is TGTGCCAGCAGCTTAGGCTATATAAGCAATCAGCCCCAGCATTTT.

V gene TRBV10-1 combines with J gene TRBJ2-7; 10 bases line up with TRBD1. The CDR3 length is 17 residues. Germline assignment: CDR1 WNHNN and CDR2 SYGVQD (reference sequence). V gave up 0 bases and J gave up 1 base; unmatched junction bases: 6. CDR3 DNA: TGCGCCAGCAGTGAGTCTCCGGGACAGGGGAGGTCCTACGAGCAGTACTTC. Translated, it gives CASSESPGQGRSYEQYF.

This clonotype was observed a single time. The CDR3 nucleotides read TGTGCCAGCAGCTTAGTTGCCTACTACGAGCAGTACTTC. Its protein is CASSLVAYYEQYF. The chain uses TRBV7-2 and TRBJ2-7; D gene unclear. There are 13 residues in the CDR3. The V and J ends lost 1 base and 3 bases respectively, with 7 bases between them. The germline gives CDR1 SGHTA, CDR2 FQGNSA.

The chain recombines TRBV6-2 or TRBV6-3 with TRBJ2-7; 8 bases align to TRBD1. Germline-derived CDR1 and CDR2 are MNHEY and SVGEGT. J lost 4 bases, V lost 5 bases, and 7 bases had no gene match. The CDR3 has 14 residues. CDR3 DNA sequence: TGTGCCAGCAGTACAGGGGGGTCCGTATACGAGCAGTACTTC. It specifies CASSTGGSVYEQYF.

The chain recombines TRBV7-2 with TRBJ2-7, with D possibly matching TRBD1 (5 bases). Per germline, CDR1 SGHTA and CDR2 FQGNSA. This CDR3 contains 14 residues. V dropped 6 bases and J dropped 0 bases, with 12 bases sitting between them. The CDR3 loop reads CASRAQVSSYEQYF. CDR3 bases: TGTGCCAGCAGGGCACAGGTGAGCTCCTACGAGCAGTACTTC.

The CDR3 spells CSARGDKETQYF. CDR3 in DNA: TGCAGTGCTAGAGGGGATAAAGAGACCCAGTACTTC. The chain joins TRBV20-1 to TRBJ2-5; D uncertain. Between the trimmed V and J ends, which lost 1 base and 3 bases, there was a span of 6 bases. Per the germline V gene, CDR1 is DFQATT and CDR2 is SNEGSKA (reference sequence). The CDR3 has 12 amino acids.

V is TRBV24-1 and J is TRBJ1-5, with no clear D. V was shortened by 10 bases and J by 2 bases, with 14 bases between the two germline ends. The germline V gene encodes CDR1 KGHDR and CDR2 SFDVKD. CDR3 length equals 14 residues. CDR3 DNA sequence: TGTGCCACGGACCGAAATGGGGGCAATCAGCCCCAGCATTTT. Protein: CATDRNGGNQPQHF.